This TCR beta chain was captured by sequencing in a study of cytomegalovirus exposure and HLA in healthy donors (dated by TCRdb to about 2017). Looking at the study overall: According to an earlier analysis of a few hundred of the donors, 150 million to 200 million T cells yielded roughly 100 million unique TCR beta sequences and roughly 280 Gb of sequence data. Approximately 310 gigabases of sequencing data and 91 million or so unique TCR sequences made up an early release that covered about 640 HLA-typed donors. Among the roughly 390 genotyped donors, approximately 77% belonged to the genetic ancestry cluster associated with self-reported Caucasian donors. The study aimed to test whether cataloging public T cell receptors could reveal signatures of past pathogen exposure. Using immunosequencing, the study profiled T cell repertoires from 666 subjects and related those repertoires to cytomegalovirus serostatus. In addition to the first cohort of 666 subjects, a separate validation cohort of around 110 different subjects was used. High-throughput TCR immunosequencing, statistical association of individual TCRs with disease status, and machine learning were combined to predict cytomegalovirus infection status. In a later analysis, previously published TCR beta repertoires from about 640 donors were re-analyzed and high-resolution HLA genotyping was added so that TCR occurrence patterns could be studied. Rather than drawing on any new phenotypic data, the later analysis identified candidate immune exposures from TCR beta sequences and the way those sequences occurred across donors. In an earlier analysis of a few hundred of the donors, high-throughput TCR beta sequencing was used to judge whether each TCR beta V gene segment behaved as functional or pseudogenic. Alongside the repertoire data, information on donor age, sex, ethnicity and CMV serostatus was compiled. Genome-wide SNP genotypes for about 65% of the 666 donors were used in a later genetic analysis, which treated that subset as a discovery cohort. Every repertoire in the discovery cohort had been generated on one and the same sequencing platform. Class I and class II HLA loci were covered by the typing at four-digit resolution. The number of typed donors differed by locus: about 620-630 for A, B, C, DRB1 and DQB1; approximately 530 for DQA1; around 610 for DPA1; and about 450 for DPB1. Because of strong linkage in the cohort, a handful of DR-DQ haplotypes were treated as single units for association and clustering. On average, around 240,000 unique TCR beta nucleotide sequences were sequenced per donor among more than 350 genotyped donors of the cohort, with roughly 18% of those sequences being non-productive. What the research found in general, with its limitations: An association between a missense DCLRE1C variant and V-gene and J-gene trimming of TCR beta chains was found in a later genetic analysis and replicated in an independent cohort. The authors suggested that the approach could potentially be generalized to other disease states and immunological phenotypes. Most TCR sequences were observed very rarely across donors, whereas some public TCRs were present in many individuals. In a later analysis, HLA-associated TCR beta chains showed more clonal expansion and lower generation probabilities than non-associated chains that were equally common. A total of roughly 160 TCR beta chains were listed by the study as associated with cytomegalovirus. Correlated functional status among segregating V segments might reflect linkage disequilibrium, but an unknown experimental factor could not be ruled out. Because the 87-base-pair reads could not distinguish some IMGT-functional V segments, including TRBV6-2 and TRBV6-3, those segments were excluded. Immune exposure information for the cohort was limited to CMV serostatus. Assigning TCR associations to individual alleles was difficult when HLA alleles, especially DR and DQ, strongly co-occurred. In a later analysis, most CMV-associated TCR beta chains were found to appear HLA-restricted, with HLA associations seemingly driven largely by CMV exposure. The presence/absence analyses assumed that sequencing depth was roughly uniform across donors, and that assumption may not be true. In a later analysis, several top co-occurrence clusters were reported to appear linked to parvovirus B19, influenza, CMV and Epstein-Barr virus. At a false discovery rate of 0.05, a later analysis linked 16,951 TCR beta sequences to specific HLA alleles. A later analysis found that TCR association rates varied across HLA loci, with DRB1 alleles showing the most associated TCRs and HLA-C alleles the fewest. In this cohort, only TCR beta chains were sequenced, and detectable features were limited by the absence of alpha or paired-chain data. A cluster of highly shared sequence variants was judged likely to be a technical artifact of the sequencing pipeline. A further reported finding was that TCR beta sequences accurately predicted the HLA-A and HLA-B alleles for most subjects in the first cohort. A later genetic analysis reported fewer N-insertions in productive TCRs among donors in an Asian-associated ancestry cluster than the roughly 690-donor mean. In an earlier analysis of 587 of the donors, most TCR beta V segments appeared in productive rearrangements about 87% or about 30% of the time, broadly matching IMGT annotations. The earlier analysis of about 600 of the donors excluded over 15 rarely observed V segments, including chromosome 9 orphons, because counts were too low. Because HLA typing was missing for some donors at each locus, association tests included only the typed subset. In vitro tests confirmed that a few of the cytomegalovirus-associated TCR beta chains recognize cytomegalovirus antigens. The classifier was reported to diagnose cytomegalovirus status with high specificity and sensitivity in both the original cohort and the validation cohort.

Via the germline V gene, CDR1 is MDHEN and CDR2 SYDVKM. After removal of 0 bases from V and 0 bases from J, the junction retains 1 base not matched to a gene. Reading from cysteine to phenylalanine, the CDR3 counts 16 amino acids. The retained sequence is limited to the CDR3, 48 bases, with the frame set at the first base. The cohort consisted of 666 healthy bone marrow donors. All cohort members were sampled while nominally healthy, although unrecorded immune exposures were likely present. The donor was CMV seronegative and belonged to the group of around 350 seronegative cohort members. Every donor gave a peripheral blood sample, and the peripheral blood mononuclear cells from that sample were used for TCR beta sequencing. Genomic DNA was extracted from the blood cell samples with the Qiagen DNeasy Blood Extraction Kit. Libraries were prepared through the immunoSEQ multiplex PCR assay. A mixture of 60 forward primers for TCR Vbeta segments and 13 reverse primers for TCR Jbeta segments was used in the multiplex PCR. Amplification of the CDR3 region of rearranged TCR beta genes was performed with a multiplex PCR assay on genomic DNA. Amplified TCR beta libraries were sequenced as 87-base-pair reads on the Illumina HiSeq System. The authors' analysis ran thus. In a later analysis, 77 million or so unique TCR beta chains were counted across the 650 to 700 repertoires, and roughly 11 million of these chains were shared by at least two donors. To remove PCR and sequencing errors, raw reads were error-corrected and collapsed into unique sequences using a nearest-neighbor algorithm that merged closely related sequences. V, D and J gene segments were assigned by aligning CDR3 sequences to IMGT reference sequences. For a sequence to be retained, at least a six-nucleotide match to both a V gene segment and a J gene segment was required. A rearrangement was called productive if the CDR3 had no stop codons and remained in frame with V and J, and every other rearrangement was called non-productive. CDR3 was defined according to IMGT convention as the region running from the second conserved V-encoded cysteine to the conserved J-encoded phenylalanine. In an earlier analysis of some 550 of the donors, sequences lacking an unambiguous match to a single V gene segment were excluded. An earlier analysis of about 600 of the donors called V segments functional above 56.7% productive rearrangements and segregating when the between-donor standard deviation exceeded 5%. To diagnose cytomegalovirus status from the catalog of TCR beta chain sequences, a statistical classification framework was built. A later analysis assigned V and J genes by comparing TCR nucleotide sequences with IMGT/GENE-DB human TR gene sequences. The TCRdist pipeline was used in a later analysis to assign CDR3 sequences and most-parsimonious VDJ recombination scenarios. In a later analysis, each TCR beta chain was defined by its CDR3 amino acid sequence together with its V-gene family, and reads without a unique V-gene family were excluded. A later analysis removed 550 to 700 highly shared, low-generation-probability nucleotide sequences to deal with suspected cross-contamination and a sequencing artifact. In a later analysis, a clonal expansion index was calculated for each public chain from normalized within-repertoire ranks of inferred template counts. In a later analysis, generation probabilities were computed with a VDJ recombination model fitted to out-of-frame rearrangements, and the resulting probabilities were checked against IGoR. A later analysis scored TCR-TCR, TCR-HLA and TCR-CMV co-occurrence with hypergeometric tests, applying a repertoire-size bias correction to TCR pairs. In a later analysis, false discovery rates were estimated by permuting HLA or CMV assignments 20 times. In a later analysis, co-occurring TCRs were grouped using DBSCAN, with TCRdist sequence similarity added in when clustering inside HLA-allele-positive subsets. Repertoires with fewer than 30,000 or more than 120,000 public chains were left out of co-occurrence clustering, as were about 5 repertoires with anomalous nucleotide sharing. Held by TCRdb, this immuneACCESS table contains in-frame sequences only and omits some clones. Under half of the omission traces to an unresolved V gene where checked; the cause of the rest is unknown. The V and J calls and clone size were taken over from that table, and D and trimming were inferred from the DNA. Counted in this sample were 75,000 to 90,000 clones; around 77% of them appeared once. More than 2.5% of the sample comes from the top ten.

On this clone: Its antigen is still unknown. The input lacks base qualities; no much larger clone sits a single base away.

The TCR originated in a man over 45 in good health and CMV-seronegative. Sequencing was performed on PBMCs. The rearrangement joined TRBV28 to TRBJ1-5; 8 middle bases align to TRBD1. DNA sequence: TGTGCCAGCAGTTTATGGCAGGGGGCTAGCAATCAGCCCCAGCATTTT. Its coded protein is CASSLWQGASNQPQHF.